This TCR beta chain was sequenced during a study of vaccination effects on CD4 cells after COVID-19. As for the study in general: Sampling occurred a median 72 days post second dose, range 14 to 241.

Prior to sequencing, the ViraFEST assay stimulated PBMC with viral peptide pools, which expanded the antigen-specific CD4+ T cells. A roughly ten-day culture period preceded the isolation of CD4+ T cells. Each participant received a vaccine that was either BNT162b2 or mRNA-1273, given as two doses. TCRdb keeps only in-frame clones here, not all; method: immunoSEQ multiplex PCR. This table has approximately 61,000 clones, more than 70% appearing once. In regard to this clone: Its antigen is as yet unknown.

The sequencing here drew on CD4+ T cells from PBMCs cultured with HCoV-229E spike peptides, taken after COVID-19 vaccination. The TCR sequence derives from a human donor who received a COVID-19 vaccine.

Here the CDR3 reads CASSFRQGNEKLFF. The CDR3 DNA reads as TGTGCCAGCAGTTTTAGACAGGGTAATGAAAAACTGTTTTTT. The chain joins TRBV27 to TRBJ1-4; the match to TRBD1 covers 7 bases. This CDR3 region has 14 residues. With 3 bases clipped from V and 4 bases from J, the junction kept 2 bases outside the gene matches. Germline V gene lookup returns CDR1 MNHEY and CDR2 SMNVEV (reference sequence).